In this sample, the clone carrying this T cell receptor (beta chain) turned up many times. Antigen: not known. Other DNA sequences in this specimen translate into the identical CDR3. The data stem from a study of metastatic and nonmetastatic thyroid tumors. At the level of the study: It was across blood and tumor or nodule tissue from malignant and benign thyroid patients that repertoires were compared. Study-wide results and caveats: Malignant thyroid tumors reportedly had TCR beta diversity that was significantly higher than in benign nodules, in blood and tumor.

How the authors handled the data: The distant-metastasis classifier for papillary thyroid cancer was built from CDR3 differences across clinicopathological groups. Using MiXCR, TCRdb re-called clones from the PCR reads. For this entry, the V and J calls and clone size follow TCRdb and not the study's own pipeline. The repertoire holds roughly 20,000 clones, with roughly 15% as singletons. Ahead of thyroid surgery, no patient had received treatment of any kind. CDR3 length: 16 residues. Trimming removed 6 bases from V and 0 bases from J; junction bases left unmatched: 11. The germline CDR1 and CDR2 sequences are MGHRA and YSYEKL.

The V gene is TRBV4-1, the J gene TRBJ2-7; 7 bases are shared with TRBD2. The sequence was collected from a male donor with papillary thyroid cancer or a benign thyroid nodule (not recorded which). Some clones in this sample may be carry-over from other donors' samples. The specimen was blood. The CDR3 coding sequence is TGCGCCAGCAGGCAAAGGCTAGCGGATGACTCCTACGAGCAGTACTTC. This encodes CASRQRLADDSYEQYF.